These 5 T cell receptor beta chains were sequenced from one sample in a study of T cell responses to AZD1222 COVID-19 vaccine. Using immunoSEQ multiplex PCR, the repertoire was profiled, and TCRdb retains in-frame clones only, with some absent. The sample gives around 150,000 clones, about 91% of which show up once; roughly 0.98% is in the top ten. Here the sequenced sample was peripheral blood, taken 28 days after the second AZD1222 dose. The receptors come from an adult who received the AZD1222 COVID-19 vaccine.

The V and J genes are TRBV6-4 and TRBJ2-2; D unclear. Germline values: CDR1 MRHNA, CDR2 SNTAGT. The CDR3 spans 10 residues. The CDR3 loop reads CGADTGELFF. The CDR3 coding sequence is TGTGGAGCTGACACCGGGGAGCTGTTTTTT.

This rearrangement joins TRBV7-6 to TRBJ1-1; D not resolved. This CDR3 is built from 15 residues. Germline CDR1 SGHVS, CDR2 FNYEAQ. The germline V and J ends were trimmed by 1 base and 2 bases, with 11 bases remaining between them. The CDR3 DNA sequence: TGTGCCAGCAGCTTAGTTCCGGGCGGAAACACTGAAGCTTTCTTT. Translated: CASSLVPGGNTEAFF. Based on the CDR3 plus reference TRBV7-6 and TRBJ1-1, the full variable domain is GAGVSQSPRYKVTKRGQDVALRCDPISGHVSLYWYRQALGQGPEFLTYFNYEAQQDKSGLPNDRFSAERPEGSISTLTIQRTEQRDSAMYRCASSLVPGGNTEAFFGQGTRLTVV.

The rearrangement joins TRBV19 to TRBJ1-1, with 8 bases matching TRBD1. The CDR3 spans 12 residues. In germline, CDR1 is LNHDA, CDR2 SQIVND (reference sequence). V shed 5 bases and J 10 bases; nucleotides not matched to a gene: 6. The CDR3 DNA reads TGTGCCAGTAGTGGCGGACAGGGTCGAGCTTTCTTT. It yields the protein CASSGGQGRAFF.

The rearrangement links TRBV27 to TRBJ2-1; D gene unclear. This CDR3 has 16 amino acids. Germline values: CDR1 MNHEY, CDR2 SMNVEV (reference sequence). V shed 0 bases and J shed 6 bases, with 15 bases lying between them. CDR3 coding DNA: TGTGCCAGCAGTTTATCGAGGACGAGCCTCTCCAATGAGCAGTTCTTC. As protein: CASSLSRTSLSNEQFF.

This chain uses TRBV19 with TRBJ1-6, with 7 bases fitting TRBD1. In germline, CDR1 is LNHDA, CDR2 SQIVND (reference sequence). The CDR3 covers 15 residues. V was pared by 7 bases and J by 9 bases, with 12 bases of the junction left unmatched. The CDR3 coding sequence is TGTGCCAGTACCCCCCACAGGGGTATGAGTTCACCCCTCCACTTT. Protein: CASTPHRGMSSPLHF.